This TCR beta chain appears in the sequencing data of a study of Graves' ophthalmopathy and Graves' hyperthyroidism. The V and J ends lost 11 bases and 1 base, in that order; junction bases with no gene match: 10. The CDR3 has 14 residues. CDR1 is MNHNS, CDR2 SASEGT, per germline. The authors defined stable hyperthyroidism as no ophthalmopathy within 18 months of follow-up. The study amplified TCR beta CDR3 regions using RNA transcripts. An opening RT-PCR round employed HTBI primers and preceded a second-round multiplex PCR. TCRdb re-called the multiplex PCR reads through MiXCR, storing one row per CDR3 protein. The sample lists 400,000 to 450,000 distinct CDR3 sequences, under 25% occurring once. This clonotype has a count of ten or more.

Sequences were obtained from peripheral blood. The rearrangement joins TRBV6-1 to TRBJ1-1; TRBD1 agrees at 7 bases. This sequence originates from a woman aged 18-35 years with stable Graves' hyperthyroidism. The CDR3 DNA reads TGTGCCGCTATTGCTGGACAGGCGAACACTGAAGCTTTCTTT. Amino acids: CAAIAGQANTEAFF.